This TCR beta chain is from a study of T cells in Graves' hyperthyroidism and ophthalmopathy. On the study more broadly: Initial diagnosis, before any treatment, was when peripheral blood was collected.

This clonotype has at least ten counts. This CDR3 has 13 amino acids. Germline-derived CDR1 and CDR2 are MNHEY and SMNVEV (reference sequence). V was clipped by 6 bases and J by 2 bases, with 10 bases between them. Researchers took RNA transcripts and amplified the TCR beta CDR3 regions from them. Using the HTBI primer set, a first-round RT-PCR was run on the TCR CDR3. One entry per CDR3 protein, called by TCRdb with MiXCR from the multiplex PCR reads. The sample holds roughly 30,000 distinct CDR3 sequences, around 40% seen once. The TCR comes from a woman aged 25 to 39 with Graves' hyperthyroidism. Sequencing input: blood. V gene TRBV27 combines with J gene TRBJ1-2, with a tentative D call TRBD1 (5 bases). CDR3 amino acids: CASRRRGNYGYTF. The CDR3, as DNA: TGTGCCAGCAGACGAAGGGGCAACTATGGCTACACCTTC.